Shown below are 3 T cell receptor beta chains from a single sample sequenced in a study of blood T cell repertoires in COVID-19 (dated by TCRdb to about 2020). The library came from the immunoSEQ multiplex PCR assay. TCRdb holds this immuneACCESS table with in-frame rearrangements only. Some clones are missing; in checked studies, unresolved V genes explain under half, and the rest has no known cause. Counted in this sample were tens of thousands of clones; about 90% of them appeared once. The top ten constitute about 6% of the sample. Source material: peripheral blood. The receptors shown here come from a human donor in a cohort sampled during active COVID-19.

The chain joins TRBV5-6 to TRBJ2-7; 8 nucleotides agree with TRBD1. Germline V gene lookup returns CDR1 SGHDT and CDR2 YYEEEE. The CDR3 extends over 15 amino acids. J was trimmed by 3 bases and V by 2 bases; bases with no gene match: 7. The CDR3 DNA reads TGTGCCAGCAGCTTAGCTGGGACAGGAGGCTACGAGCAGTACTTC. Translated: CASSLAGTGGYEQYF.

J is TRBJ1-6 and V is TRBV6-1, with TRBD1 identical over 11 bases. CDR1 and CDR2 (germline): MNHNS, SASEGT. V trimming: 3 bases; J trimming: 6 bases; junction bases outside the gene matches: 1. CDR3 length: 15 amino acids. In nucleotides, the CDR3 is TGTGCCAGCAGTGAGGGGACAGGGGGTAATTCACCCCTCCACTTT. It encodes CASSEGTGGNSPLHF.

The V call is TRBV28, the J call TRBJ1-1; perhaps TRBD1 as D (6 bases). The CDR3 contains 15 residues. The V gene lost 6 bases and the J gene lost 1 base, with 15 bases spanning the gap. Germline CDR1 MDHEN, CDR2 SYDVKM. Here the CDR3 DNA reads TGTGCCAGCAGGCCCGACAGGTGGACGAACACTGAAGCTTTCTTT. This sequence encodes CASRPDRWTNTEAFF.